These 13 T cell receptor beta chains share one sample of origin, sequenced in a study of cytomegalovirus exposure and HLA in healthy donors. Assay: immunoSEQ multiplex PCR; the TCRdb copy retains only in-frame clones and omits some. The repertoire holds roughly 84,000 clones, approximately 90% seen once, with over 2% in the top ten. The specimen was PBMCs. These receptors were taken from a man younger than 40 in good health and CMV-seronegative.

The rearrangement links TRBV27 to TRBJ1-6; no clear D. The V gene lost 2 bases and the J gene lost 0 bases, with 11 bases spanning the gap. The CDR3 totals 17 residues. In germline, CDR1 is MNHEY, CDR2 SMNVEV (reference sequence). CDR3 coding DNA: TGTGCCAGCAGTTTAAAATTCCCCAGCTCCTATAATTCACCCCTCCACTTT. It codes for CASSLKFPSSYNSPLHF.

This chain links TRBV6-1 with TRBJ1-1; no firm D call. Trimming left V 8 bases short and J 1 base short, with 5 bases between. CDR3 length: 11 residues. Germline lookup yields CDR1 MNHNS and CDR2 SASEGT. In DNA form, the CDR3 reads TGTGCCAGCCGTAAGAACACTGAAGCTTTCTTT. Amino acid sequence: CASRKNTEAFF.

In DNA, the CDR3 is TGTGCCAGCAGTGAAACCTGGGGACAGACCTACGAGCAGTACTTC. It encodes CASSETWGQTYEQYF. The V call is TRBV13, the J call TRBJ2-7; 7 nucleotides line up with TRBD1. J gave up 2 bases and V 6 bases, and 10 bases lay outside the gene matches. CDR3 length equals 15 residues. Germline loops: CDR1 PRHDT, CDR2 FYEKMQ (reference sequence).

This chain uses TRBV7-2 with TRBJ2-3, with D possibly matching TRBD2 (7 bases). CDR1 is SGHTA, CDR2 FQGNSA, per germline. The length of the CDR3 is 14 residues. Deletions cut 11 bases from V and 2 bases from J, with 17 bases between. The CDR3 loop is CAARGGGPTDTQYF. CDR3 in DNA: TGTGCCGCCAGGGGAGGGGGTCCCACAGATACGCAGTATTTT.

This clone has only one observation. The chain has TRBV19 and TRBJ2-7; possibly TRBD2 for D (5 bases). V gave up 3 bases and J gave up 3 bases, with 12 bases separating them. CDR3 size: 14 residues. Germline CDR1 is LNHDA and CDR2 is SQIVND (reference sequence). The CDR3 region has the DNA TGTGCCAGTAGTATCCGAGAGGGAATCTACGAGCAGTACTTC. This encodes CASSIREGIYEQYF.

This clone was seen a few times. The rearrangement links TRBV28 to TRBJ1-4, with TRBD1 matching 10 bases. The CDR3 consists of 12 residues. From germline, CDR1 is MDHEN and CDR2 SYDVKM. V shed 6 bases, J shed 10 bases, and the junction held 2 bases outside the gene matches. CDR3 nucleotide sequence: TGTGCCAGCAGCCGGGACAGGGGAAAACTGTTTTTT. It codes for CASSRDRGKLFF.

The chain uses TRBV9 and TRBJ1-1, with TRBD1 matching 7 bases. Per the germline V gene, CDR1 is SGDLS and CDR2 is YYNGEE. Trimming at V came to 3 bases and at J to 1 base, leaving 6 bases not matched to a gene. The CDR3 length is 15 residues. This CDR3 reads CASSATGVRNTEAFF. The CDR3 DNA reads as TGTGCCAGCAGCGCCACAGGGGTGAGGAACACTGAAGCTTTCTTT.

The chain carries TRBV6-1 and TRBJ2-5, with 7 bases aligning to TRBD2. V dropped 2 bases and J dropped 4; count of bases not matched to a gene: 1. CDR3 length: 13 residues. CDR1 and CDR2 from the germline V gene are MNHNS and SASEGT. Here the CDR3 DNA reads TGTGCCAGCAGTGAATGGGGGGGAGAGACCCAGTACTTC. This encodes CASSEWGGETQYF.

The chain has TRBV27 and TRBJ2-7; D gene unclear. Trimming left V 2 bases short and J 4 bases short, with 12 bases between. This CDR3 comprises 14 residues. The germline V gene encodes CDR1 MNHEY and CDR2 SMNVEV (reference sequence). This CDR3 is CASSLSAKTYEQYF. DNA for the CDR3: TGTGCCAGCAGTTTAAGTGCCAAGACTTACGAGCAGTACTTC.

The CDR3: CASSPTTAIKINYGYTF. CDR3 sequence (DNA): TGCGCCAGCAGCCCCACAACAGCCATAAAGATAAACTATGGCTACACCTTC. The V gene is TRBV4-1, the J gene TRBJ1-2; D remains unclear. The V end lost 4 bases, the J end lost 2 bases, and 20 bases lay between the germline ends. CDR1 and CDR2 (germline): MGHRA, YSYEKL. The CDR3 contains 17 residues.

V usage is TRBV9 and J usage is TRBJ2-1, with D perhaps TRBD2 (6 bases). CDR1 SGDLS and CDR2 YYNGEE come from the germline V gene. The CDR3 extends over 15 amino acids. Deletions cut 3 bases from V and 0 bases from J, with 10 bases between. In nucleotides, the CDR3 is TGTGCCAGCAGCGCCCGACTAGGCTCCTACAATGAGCAGTTCTTC. This translates into CASSARLGSYNEQFF.

DNA of the CDR3: TGTGCCAGCAGCCTCCGGGGGGTTAACTATGGCTACACCTTC. It codes for CASSLRGVNYGYTF. The chain carries TRBV5-6 and TRBJ1-2; D is possibly TRBD1 (5 bases). Germline V CDR1 and CDR2: SGHDT, YYEEEE. V lost 4 bases to trimming and J lost 1 base, with 11 bases between them. CDR3 length equals 14 residues.

The chain combines TRBV11-3 with TRBJ2-1, with TRBD1 identical over 9 bases. V trimming: 5 bases; J trimming: 7 bases; junction bases outside the gene matches: 6. The CDR3 is made up of 14 amino acids. Per germline, CDR1 SGHNT and CDR2 YENEEA. The CDR3 reads CASSPRDRDNEQFF. In DNA, the CDR3 is TGTGCCAGCAGCCCCCGGGACAGGGATAATGAGCAGTTCTTC.